This T cell receptor (beta chain) was captured in a study of cytomegalovirus exposure and HLA in healthy donors. Across the study: The Caucasian-associated ancestry cluster contained around four fifths of the approximately 400 genotyped donors.

Regarding the study as a whole: A likely sequencing artifact accounted for one observed cluster of highly shared sequence variants. The study recorded about 150 TCR beta chains that were cytomegalovirus-associated. Rare TCR sequences predominated, though certain public TCRs were found in many donors.

With respect to this clone: Its antigen is unknown.

The PCR contained 60 Vbeta and 13 Jbeta primers. Assay: immunoSEQ multiplex PCR; the TCRdb copy retains only in-frame clones and omits some. The table includes 200,000 to 250,000 clones, around 89% detected once. The TCR comes from a woman aged 18-30 years in good health and CMV-seronegative. The sequencing input was PBMCs.

The CDR3 DNA reads as TGTGCCAGTAAGAGAATGGGGGGACTCTCTGGAAACACCATATATTTT. It is translated as CASKRMGGLSGNTIYF. The genes are TRBV19 and TRBJ1-3, with D possibly being TRBD1 (5 bases). The CDR3 is made up of 16 amino acids. Trimming took off 7 bases at V and 0 bases at J, with 16 bases between the two ends. Per germline, CDR1 LNHDA and CDR2 SQIVND (reference sequence).